The next 23 T cell receptor beta chains were all read from a single sample in a study of CDR3 diversity in severe acne. TCRdb re-analysed the PCR reads in MiXCR, keeping a single row per CDR3 protein. The data contain about 100,000 distinct CDR3 sequences, around 53% of them singletons. Sequencing was performed on blood. The receptor set was obtained from a male donor with acne.

Many counts were recorded for this clonotype. The V gene is TRBV12-3 or TRBV12-4, the J gene TRBJ2-2; TRBD1 aligns across 8 bases. The CDR3 is 12 amino acids. With 5 bases clipped from V and 9 bases from J, the junction kept 2 bases outside the gene matches. CDR3 amino acids: CASSPGGRELFF. In nucleotides, the CDR3 is TGTGCCAGCAGTCCAGGGGGCAGGGAGCTGTTTTTT.

The chain couples TRBV7-2 to TRBJ1-2; D may be TRBD1 (5 bases). CDR3 size: 16 residues. Germline V gene data show CDR1 as SGHTA and CDR2 as FQGNSA. V lost 5 bases and J 4 bases, leaving 20 bases between the germline ends. CDR3 protein: CASSQDFGGVGYGYTF. CDR3 DNA sequence: TGTGCCAGCAGCCAAGACTTCGGGGGAGTTGGCTATGGCTACACCTTC. Full variable domain (missing parts from reference TRBV7-2 and TRBJ1-2): GAGVSQSPSNKVTEKGKDVELRCDPISGHTALYWYRQSLGQGLEFLIYFQGNSAPDKSGLPSDRFSAERTGGSVSTLTIQRTQQEDSAVYLCASSQDFGGVGYGYTFGSGTRLTVV.

About this clonotype: A read error may explain this, as a much larger clone is one base away. The chain uses TRBV19 and TRBJ1-1, with 9 bases matching TRBD1. Germline trimming cut 9 bases from V and 8 bases from J; bases unmatched to any gene: 10. CDR3 length equals 13 residues. From germline, CDR1 is LNHDA and CDR2 SQIVND (reference sequence). The CDR3 DNA reads TGTGCCAGCGGGAGGAAGGGGACAGGGGAAGCTTTCTTT. Amino acid sequence: CASGRKGTGEAFF.

The rearrangement joins TRBV20-1 to TRBJ2-6; TRBD2 matches at 9 bases. Germline trimming cut 0 bases from V and 8 bases from J; bases unmatched to any gene: 8. The CDR3 length is 16 residues. Per germline, CDR1 DFQATT and CDR2 SNEGSKA (reference sequence). The CDR3 nucleotides are TGCAGTGCTAGAGATAGGGGGGCTAGCGGGACCAACGTCCTGACTTTC. Residues: CSARDRGASGTNVLTF.

This clonotype came up many times. V usage is TRBV7-2 and J usage is TRBJ2-3; 16 bases line up with TRBD2. With V trimmed by 3 bases and J by 9 bases, 3 bases remained unmatched. The CDR3 is made up of 15 amino acids. CDR1 is SGHTA and CDR2 is FQGNSA in the germline V gene. The CDR3 DNA is TGTGCCAGCAGCTTTGGGACTAGCGGGAGGGTAACGCAGTATTTT. Protein: CASSFGTSGRVTQYF.

On this clonotype: A read error may explain this, as a much larger clone is one base away. V is TRBV5-1 and J is TRBJ1-2; 8 positions match TRBD1. This CDR3 has 14 residues. Germline V gene data show CDR1 as SGHRS and CDR2 as YFSETQ. Losses at the gene ends were 7 bases for V and 4 bases for J; bases not matched to a gene: 9. The CDR3: CASSPSGTGYGYTF. The CDR3 region has the DNA TGCGCCAGCTCCCCATCCGGGACAGGCTATGGCTACACCTTC.

The V gene is TRBV12-3 or TRBV12-4, the J gene TRBJ1-4; D remains ambiguous. This CDR3 is 14 amino acids long. The V and J ends lost 6 bases and 7 bases respectively, with 15 bases between them. The CDR3 region has the DNA TGTGCCAGCAGCTCTCGGGCCTTTAGTGAAAAACTGTTTTTT. Encoded protein: CASSSRAFSEKLFF.

The J gene is TRBJ1-2, the V gene TRBV5-4; weak D call: TRBD1 (5 bases). This CDR3 is built from 14 residues. V lost 0 bases and J 5 bases, leaving 11 bases between the germline ends. The germline V gene has CDR1 SGHNT and CDR2 YYREEE (reference sequence). The CDR3 DNA reads as TGTGCCAGCAGCTTGGCCGGGGCGGTTTATGGCTACACCTTC. This sequence encodes CASSLAGAVYGYTF.

The rearrangement links TRBV5-6 to TRBJ2-3, with 10 bases aligning to TRBD2. The CDR3 runs 17 residues. From germline, CDR1 is SGHDT and CDR2 YYEEEE. Trimming at V came to 4 bases and at J to 2 bases, leaving 10 bases not matched to a gene. The CDR3 nucleotides read TGTGCCAGCAGCCCCCGACTAGCGGGTACTACCACAGATACGCAGTATTTT. As protein: CASSPRLAGTTTDTQYF.

On this clonotype itself: Its ends do not fully match the called genes, so a read error is possible. The chain couples TRBV24-1 to TRBJ2-7, with D possibly TRBD2 on 7 matching bases. CDR1 is KGHDR and CDR2 is SFDVKD in the germline V gene. The CDR3 length is 13 residues. CDR3 sequence reads: CASSFRGAYEQYF. The CDR3 DNA reads TGTGCCAGCAGTTTCCGGGGGGCTTACGAGCAGTACTTC.

A note on this clonotype: Likely a read error: the CDR3 ends without its conserved phenylalanine or tryptophan. The chain couples TRBV27 to TRBJ2-2; D unclear. The CDR3 runs 14 residues. Trimming removed 2 bases at V and 9 bases at J, with 13 bases between. In germline, CDR1 is MNHEY, CDR2 SMNVEV (reference sequence). This CDR3 is CASSLLDRARELFS. As DNA, the CDR3 is TGTGCCAGCAGTTTACTAGATAGGGCCAGGGAGCTGTTTTCC.

With respect to this clonotype: A much larger clone differs from this one at a single base, so this may be a read error. The V gene is TRBV6-5, the J gene TRBJ2-1; 8 positions match TRBD2. The germline V gene encodes CDR1 MNHEY and CDR2 SVGAGI. V was clipped by 6 bases and J by 8 bases; unmatched bases: 6. There are 13 residues in the CDR3. For the CDR3, the DNA is TGTGCCAGCAGAGGAGCGGGAGAGGATGAGCAGTTCTTC. Protein sequence: CASRGAGEDEQFF.

Concerning this clonotype: A clone one base away is much larger, so this may be a read error. The CDR3 region is CASRSRPSYEQYF. The CDR3 DNA reads TGTGCCAGTAGGAGCAGGCCCTCCTACGAGCAGTACTTC. This chain connects TRBV19 to TRBJ2-7; no firm D call. Germline loops: CDR1 LNHDA, CDR2 SQIVND (reference sequence). Trimming shortened V by 6 bases and J by 0 bases, and 9 bases separated the two germline ends. The CDR3 is 13 residues long.

The V call is TRBV9, the J call TRBJ1-1; weak D call: TRBD1 (5 bases). Trimming pared 0 bases from V and 2 bases from J, leaving 8 bases between. The CDR3 has 14 amino acids. The germline CDR1 and CDR2 sequences are SGDLS and YYNGEE. The CDR3 protein is CASSVEGHNTEAFF. For the CDR3, the DNA is TGTGCCAGCAGCGTAGAGGGGCACAACACTGAAGCTTTCTTT.

The V call is TRBV7-2, the J call TRBJ2-7; TRBD1 agrees at 10 bases. The J call is uncertain, as TRBJ2-1 better fits the DNA end. CDR1 is SGHTA and CDR2 is FQGNSA in the germline V gene. The CDR3 is 17 amino acids. The CDR3 here is CASSHRLDRGQLEEQFF. CDR3 DNA: TGTGCCAGCAGTCACAGGCTTGACAGGGGGCAATTAGAGGAGCAGTTCTTC.

Concerning this clonotype: One end of the junction is discordant with germline, which a read error may explain. This chain links TRBV7-2 with TRBJ2-2; no clear D gene. This CDR3 spans 16 amino acids. CDR1 and CDR2 from the germline V gene are SGHTA and FQGNSA. The CDR3, as DNA: TGCGCCAGCAGTTACCGGGCCTACCTCGATACCGGGGAGCTGTTTTTT. Amino acids: CASSYRAYLDTGELFF.

This chain links TRBV29-1 with TRBJ1-1; 11 nucleotides align to TRBD1. The CDR3 runs to 13 residues. CDR1 and CDR2 from the germline V gene are SQVTM and ANQGSEA. The J segment lost 4 bases and the V segment lost 4 bases, leaving 2 bases of the junction unmatched. CDR3 region: CSVAGTGGTEAFF. Here the CDR3 DNA reads TGCAGCGTTGCCGGGACAGGGGGCACTGAAGCTTTCTTT.

This clonotype has just a few counts. The genes are TRBV20-1 and TRBJ1-1, with D unresolved. With 0 bases removed from V and 1 base from J, the gap between germline ends came to 9 bases. Per the germline V gene, CDR1 is DFQATT and CDR2 is SNEGSKA (reference sequence). The CDR3 consists of 14 residues. Here the CDR3 DNA reads TGCAGTGCTAGAGATGGGCTGAGGAACACTGAAGCTTTCTTT. Protein sequence: CSARDGLRNTEAFF.

This clonotype was found once. This chain joins TRBV6-6 and TRBJ1-1, with D unresolved. Looked up from germline, CDR1 is MNHNY and CDR2 is SVGAGI (reference sequence). V was shortened by 8 bases and J by 0 bases, with 13 bases between the two germline ends. This CDR3 is 14 amino acids long. The CDR3 DNA sequence: TGTGCCAGCTCTGATTGTCAGCTGAACACTGAAGCTTTCTTT. It yields the protein CASSDCQLNTEAFF.

The gene calls are TRBV10-1 and TRBJ2-3; no definite D call. The V end was cut by 4 bases, the J end by 8 bases, with 13 bases between. The CDR3 runs 13 residues. From germline, CDR1 is WNHNN and CDR2 SYGVQD (reference sequence). Here the CDR3 reads CASSALSLSTQYF. In DNA, the CDR3 is TGCGCCAGCAGTGCCCTCTCCCTAAGTACGCAGTATTTT.

In DNA, the CDR3 is TGCAGCGTTGAGGGACTAGCGGGAGCGGGCGGGGAGCTGTTTTTT. Its translation is CSVEGLAGAGGELFF. The rearrangement uses TRBV29-1 and TRBJ2-2; 14 nucleotides match TRBD2. The CDR3 runs to 15 residues. Germline V gives CDR1 SQVTM, CDR2 ANQGSEA. With 3 bases clipped from V and 7 bases from J, the junction kept 4 bases outside the gene matches.

CDR3 coding DNA: TGCGCCAGCAGTCTAGCGGGACTGTGCTCCTACAATGAGCAGTTCTTC. Amino acid sequence: CASSLAGLCSYNEQFF. The gene calls are TRBV10-1 and TRBJ2-1, with 9 bases that match TRBD2. With V trimmed by 5 bases and J by 0 bases, 5 bases remained unmatched. The CDR3 runs to 16 residues. Germline CDR1 is WNHNN and CDR2 is SYGVQD (reference sequence).

The V gene is TRBV29-1, the J gene TRBJ1-2; no firm D call. Germline values: CDR1 SQVTM, CDR2 ANQGSEA. This CDR3 spans 15 amino acids. V dropped 5 bases and J dropped 4 bases, with 20 bases sitting between them. The DNA of the CDR3 is TGCAGCGTTATTACCGGGGTTACTACTGGCTATGGCTACACCTTC. Its translation is CSVITGVTTGYGYTF.